Listed below are T cell receptor beta chains from one sample, sequenced in a study of chemoradiotherapy in HPV16-positive cancers. Sequencing used immunoSEQ multiplex PCR; TCRdb keeps in-frame clones, though not all of them. The repertoire has fewer than 40,000 clones, 80% of them found once; the top ten carry 3.8%. The specimen was blood, collected from a patient who underwent chemoradiotherapy. These TCRs come from a human donor with HPV-associated anogenital cancer. Each CDR3 is given with its conserved first and last residue. A D gene is named only where the DNA matches it firmly. Clone size is stated in some rows and not others, as once, few, many or a class when expanded.

>TRBV5-1|TRBJ2-1|NA|NA
CASSETANSYNEQFF
TGCGCCAGCAGTGAGACGGCGAACTCCTACAATGAGCAGTTCTTC
>TRBV7-6|TRBJ2-7|NA|NA
CASSPRAGNYEQYF
TGTGCCAGCAGTCCCCGAGCAGGGAACTACGAGCAGTACTTC
>TRBV4-3|TRBJ2-1|NA|NA
CASSQDHNRENEQFF
TGCGCCAGCAGCCAAGATCATAACAGGGAGAATGAGCAGTTCTTC
>TRBV11-3|TRBJ1-1|NA|few
CASSGGTEAFF
TGTGCCAGCAGTGGGGGGACTGAAGCTTTCTTT
>TRBV11-2|TRBJ1-6|NA|NA
CASSLSPSSYNSPLHF
TGTGCCAGCAGCTTATCTCCGAGCTCCTATAATTCACCCCTCCACTTT
>TRBV29-1|TRBJ1-2|NA|NA
CSVEDAQPRNYGYTF
TGCAGCGTTGAAGATGCACAGCCTAGGAACTATGGCTACACCTTC
>TRBV7-8|TRBJ1-1|NA|NA
CASSLAGRNTEAFF
TGTGCCAGCAGCTTAGCCGGCCGCAACACTGAAGCTTTCTTT
>TRBV10-1|TRBJ2-3|NA|once
CASAGRLGDTQYF
TGCGCCAGCGCAGGCCGATTAGGAGATACGCAGTATTTT
>TRBV7-6|TRBJ2-5|NA|NA
CASRVGTAETQYF
TGTGCCAGCAGGGTGGGAACGGCCGAGACCCAGTACTTC
>TRBV4-2|TRBJ1-4|NA|NA
CASSQDSLNEKLFF
TGTGCCAGCAGCCAAGACAGCCTTAATGAAAAACTGTTTTTT
>TRBV9|TRBJ2-3|TRBD2|NA
CASSVGRGEDTQYF
TGTGCCAGCAGCGTAGGGCGGGGGGAAGATACGCAGTATTTT
>TRBV19|TRBJ1-5|NA|NA
CASSKQLPDQPQHF
TGTGCCAGTAGTAAACAGCTTCCCGATCAGCCCCAGCATTTT
>TRBV9|TRBJ2-3|TRBD2|NA
CASSVRLAGDTQYF
TGTGCCAGCAGCGTACGACTAGCGGGCGATACGCAGTATTTT
>TRBV18|TRBJ1-1|NA|NA
CASSPFWGGNTEAFF
TGTGCCAGCTCACCCTTTTGGGGAGGGAACACTGAAGCTTTCTTT
>TRBV7-9|TRBJ2-5|NA|NA
CASSCGEETQYF
TGTGCCAGCAGCTGCGGCGAGGAGACCCAGTACTTC
>TRBV5-6|TRBJ2-3|NA|NA
CASSLQGGGPDTQYF
TGTGCCAGCAGCTTGCAGGGGGGGGGCCCAGATACGCAGTATTTT
>TRBV2|TRBJ1-1|NA|few
CASSPRIEAFF
TGTGCCAGCAGTCCTCGGATTGAAGCTTTCTTT
>TRBV5-6|TRBJ2-7|NA|NA
CASSPYKGEQYF
TGTGCCAGCAGCCCATACAAAGGGGAGCAGTACTTC
>TRBV7-9|TRBJ2-2|TRBD1|NA
CASSLTGFTGELFF
TGTGCCAGCAGCTTGACAGGGTTCACCGGGGAGCTGTTTTTT
>TRBV6-1|TRBJ1-6|NA|NA
CASSEEQGSGSPLHF
TGTGCCAGCAGTGAGGAACAGGGCTCTGGATCACCCCTCCACTTT
>TRBV5-1|TRBJ1-2|NA|NA
CASSLDQGIYTF
TGCGCCAGCAGCTTGGACCAGGGCATCTACACCTTC
>TRBV7-2|TRBJ1-5|NA|once
CASSLVGGDSNQPQHF
TGTGCCAGCAGCTTAGTTGGCGGGGATAGCAATCAGCCCCAGCATTTT
>TRBV5-1|TRBJ1-4|NA|NA
CASSLGGAGEKLFF
TGCGCCAGCAGCTTGGGTGGGGCCGGGGAAAAACTGTTTTTT
>TRBV7-3|TRBJ2-1|NA|once
CASSLDREWFF
TGTGCCAGCAGCTTAGACAGAGAGTGGTTCTTC
>TRBV6-1|TRBJ2-5|NA|once
CASSEAEIHKTQYF
TGTGCCAGCAGTGAAGCGGAGATCCATAAGACCCAGTACTTC
>TRBV5-1|TRBJ2-5|NA|NA
CASSLTVGTSQETQYF
TGCGCCAGCAGCCTAACGGTCGGGACAAGCCAAGAGACCCAGTACTTC
>TRBV2|TRBJ2-7|TRBD2|few
CASSLAGGSYEQYF
TGTGCCAGCAGTCTAGCGGGGGGCTCCTACGAGCAGTACTTC
>TRBV7-2|TRBJ2-1|NA|NA
CASSLGQEQFF
TGTGCCAGCAGCTTAGGACAGGAGCAGTTCTTC
>TRBV5-6|TRBJ2-2|TRBD1|NA
CASSLIGGANTGELFF
TGTGCCAGCAGCTTGATAGGGGGCGCGAACACCGGGGAGCTGTTTTTT
>TRBV6-4|TRBJ2-7|NA|NA
CASSMYGIPPYEQYF
TGTGCCAGCAGTATGTACGGTATCCCCCCCTACGAGCAGTACTTC
>TRBV6-5|TRBJ1-1|TRBD1|NA
CASIGQGMGTEAFF
TGTGCCAGCATCGGACAGGGTATGGGCACTGAAGCTTTCTTT
>TRBV5-4|TRBJ2-1|NA|NA
CASRVGEVAEQFF
TGTGCCAGCAGAGTTGGGGAGGTGGCTGAGCAGTTCTTC
>TRBV9|TRBJ2-5|NA|NA
CASSPLASEGTQYF
TGTGCCAGCAGCCCCCTGGCCTCAGAAGGGACCCAGTACTTC
>TRBV14|TRBJ2-5|NA|NA
CASSQMRGIQETQYF
TGTGCCAGCAGCCAAATGAGGGGCATACAAGAGACCCAGTACTTC
>TRBV9|TRBJ2-1|TRBD2|NA
CASARGEASGGAEQFF
TGTGCCAGCGCGAGGGGTGAGGCTAGCGGAGGGGCCGAGCAGTTCTTC
>TRBV11-3|TRBJ1-3|NA|NA
CASSFGAGGENTIYF
TGTGCCAGCAGCTTCGGCGCGGGGGGAGAAAACACCATATATTTT
>TRBV5-1|TRBJ1-2|TRBD1|NA
CASSSTGVRGYTF
TGCGCCAGCAGCTCCACAGGGGTTCGAGGCTACACCTTC
>TRBV5-1|TRBJ1-1|NA|NA
CASSLEPGTEAFF
TGCGCCAGCAGCTTGGAACCAGGCACTGAAGCTTTCTTT
>TRBV19|TRBJ1-1|NA|few
CASSMGRDMNTEAFF
TGTGCCAGTAGTATGGGCAGGGACATGAACACTGAAGCTTTCTTT
>TRBV11-1|TRBJ1-2|TRBD1|few
CASSSDRGNDYTF
TGTGCCAGCAGTTCCGACAGGGGGAACGACTACACCTTC
>TRBV28|TRBJ1-2|NA|NA
CASSPGQPFNYGYTF
TGTGCCAGCAGCCCCGGACAGCCTTTTAACTATGGCTACACCTTC
>TRBV15|TRBJ1-1|NA|NA
CATSRESQHTEAFF
TGTGCCACCAGCAGAGAATCACAGCACACTGAAGCTTTCTTT
>TRBV9|TRBJ1-1|NA|few
CASSVGAGNTEAFF
TGTGCCAGCAGCGTAGGGGCAGGGAACACTGAAGCTTTCTTT
>TRBV5-8|TRBJ2-3|TRBD1|NA
CASSLQGETDTQYF
TGTGCCAGCAGCTTGCAGGGGGAAACAGATACGCAGTATTTT
>TRBV18|TRBJ1-2|TRBD1|NA
CASSPGQERYGYTF
TGTGCCAGCTCGCCTGGACAGGAGCGCTATGGCTACACCTTC
>TRBV12-5|TRBJ1-1|TRBD1|NA
CASGLVAGGGSTEAFF
TGTGCTAGTGGTTTGGTAGCAGGGGGTGGGAGCACTGAAGCTTTCTTT
>TRBV14|TRBJ2-3|NA|once
CASSHSGTADTQYF
TGTGCCAGCAGCCATTCCGGGACCGCAGATACGCAGTATTTT
>TRBV5-1|TRBJ1-6|TRBD1|NA
CASSSGLDRPLHF
TGCGCCAGCAGCTCGGGGTTGGACAGGCCCCTCCACTTT
>TRBV9|TRBJ2-7|TRBD1|NA
CASSVGGGLYEQYF
TGTGCCAGCAGCGTAGGAGGGGGCCTCTACGAGCAGTACTTC
>TRBV7-9|TRBJ2-2|NA|few
CASRDTGSGELFF
TGTGCCAGCAGAGATACAGGGTCCGGGGAGCTGTTTTTT
>TRBV15|TRBJ2-7|NA|NA
CATSRGTLQPYEQYF
TGTGCCACCAGCAGAGGAACTTTGCAACCCTACGAGCAGTACTTC
>TRBV6-6|TRBJ1-6|TRBD1|once
CASSRGQGANNSPLHF
TGTGCCAGCAGTAGGGGACAGGGGGCGAATAATTCACCCCTCCACTTT
>TRBV6-5|TRBJ1-3|NA|NA
CASSPDGKSGNTIYF
TGTGCCAGCAGCCCAGACGGAAAATCTGGAAACACCATATATTTT
>TRBV10-3|TRBJ2-2|NA|once
CAISAGGAPGELFF
TGTGCCATCAGCGCGGGCGGGGCCCCCGGGGAGCTGTTTTTT
>TRBV18|TRBJ2-2|NA|NA
CASSPLWAGTGELFF
TGTGCCAGCTCACCACTATGGGCGGGAACCGGGGAGCTGTTTTTT
>TRBV2|TRBJ2-7|TRBD1|NA
CASSEAGGLFRRQYF
TGTGCCAGCAGTGAAGCAGGGGGCCTTTTCCGAAGGCAGTACTTC
>TRBV2|TRBJ1-2|NA|few
CASGRRNYGYTF
TGTGCCTCCGGACGGCGTAACTATGGCTACACCTTC